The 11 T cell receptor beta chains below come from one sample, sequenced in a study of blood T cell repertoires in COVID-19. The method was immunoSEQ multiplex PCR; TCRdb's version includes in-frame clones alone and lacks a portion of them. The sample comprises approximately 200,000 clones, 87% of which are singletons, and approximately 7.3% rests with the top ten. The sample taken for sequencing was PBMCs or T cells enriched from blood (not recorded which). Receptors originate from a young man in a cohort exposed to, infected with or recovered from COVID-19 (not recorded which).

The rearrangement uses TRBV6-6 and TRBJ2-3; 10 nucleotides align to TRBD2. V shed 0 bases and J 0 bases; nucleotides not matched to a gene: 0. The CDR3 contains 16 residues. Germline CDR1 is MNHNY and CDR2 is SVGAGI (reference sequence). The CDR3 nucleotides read TGTGCCAGCAGTTACTCGACTAGCGGGAGCACAGATACGCAGTATTTT. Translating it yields CASSYSTSGSTDTQYF.

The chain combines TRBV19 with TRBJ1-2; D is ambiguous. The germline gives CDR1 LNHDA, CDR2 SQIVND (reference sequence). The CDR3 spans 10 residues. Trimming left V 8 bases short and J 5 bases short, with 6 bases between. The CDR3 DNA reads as TGTGCCAGTGGCAAATATGGCTACACCTTC. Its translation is CASGKYGYTF.

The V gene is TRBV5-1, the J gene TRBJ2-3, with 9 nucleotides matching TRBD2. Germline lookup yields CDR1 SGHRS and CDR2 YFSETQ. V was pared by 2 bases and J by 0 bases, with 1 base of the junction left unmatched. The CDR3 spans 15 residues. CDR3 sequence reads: CASSLTSGSTDTQYF. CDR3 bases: TGCGCCAGCAGCTTAACTAGCGGGAGCACAGATACGCAGTATTTT.

The CDR3: CASSLGGSHNEQFF. CDR3 DNA sequence: TGTGCCAGCAGCTTGGGCGGGAGTCACAATGAGCAGTTCTTC. This chain uses TRBV11-2 with TRBJ2-1; 7 bases are a match to TRBD2. The CDR3 sequence is 14 residues long. CDR1 is SGHAT and CDR2 is FQNNGV in the germline V gene. The trim removed 3 bases at V and 5 bases at J, leaving 4 bases unmatched.

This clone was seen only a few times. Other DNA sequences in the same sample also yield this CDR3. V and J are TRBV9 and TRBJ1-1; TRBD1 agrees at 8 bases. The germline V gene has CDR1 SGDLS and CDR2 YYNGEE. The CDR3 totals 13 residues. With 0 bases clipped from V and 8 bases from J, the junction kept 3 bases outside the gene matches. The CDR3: CASSVVGTGEAFF. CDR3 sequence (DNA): TGTGCCAGCAGCGTAGTTGGGACAGGCGAAGCTTTCTTT.

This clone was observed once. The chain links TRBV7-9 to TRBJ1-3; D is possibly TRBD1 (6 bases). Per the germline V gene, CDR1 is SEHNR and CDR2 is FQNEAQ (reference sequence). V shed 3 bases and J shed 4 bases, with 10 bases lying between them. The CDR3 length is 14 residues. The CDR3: CASSLGASGNTIYF. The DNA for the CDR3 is TGTGCCAGCAGCTTGGGGGCATCCGGAAACACCATATATTTT.

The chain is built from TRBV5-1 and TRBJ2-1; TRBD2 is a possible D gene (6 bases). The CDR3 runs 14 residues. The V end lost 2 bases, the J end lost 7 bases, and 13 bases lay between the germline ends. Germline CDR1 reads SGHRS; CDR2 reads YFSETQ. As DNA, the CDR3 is TGCGCCAGCAGCTTCCGGGACTTAGCAAATGAGCAGTTCTTC. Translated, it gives CASSFRDLANEQFF.

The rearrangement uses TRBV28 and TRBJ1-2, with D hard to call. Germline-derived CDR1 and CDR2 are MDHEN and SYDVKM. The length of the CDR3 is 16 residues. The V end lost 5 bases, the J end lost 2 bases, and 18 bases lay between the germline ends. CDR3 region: CASSTPPGRTNYGYTF. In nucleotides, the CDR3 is TGTGCCAGCAGTACACCCCCGGGGAGAACAAACTATGGCTACACCTTC.

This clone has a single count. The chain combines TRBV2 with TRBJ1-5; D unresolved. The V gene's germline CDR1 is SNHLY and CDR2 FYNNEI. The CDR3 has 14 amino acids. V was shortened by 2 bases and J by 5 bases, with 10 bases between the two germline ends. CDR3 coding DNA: TGTGCCAGCAGTGAAATCGAGGTCGATCAGCCCCAGCATTTT. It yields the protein CASSEIEVDQPQHF. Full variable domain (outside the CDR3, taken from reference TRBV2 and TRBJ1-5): EPEVTQTPSHQVTQMGQEVILRCVPISNHLYFYWYRQILGQKVEFLVSFYNNEISEKSEIFDDQFSVERPDGSNFTLKIRSTKLEDSAMYFCASSEIEVDQPQHFGDGTRLSIL.

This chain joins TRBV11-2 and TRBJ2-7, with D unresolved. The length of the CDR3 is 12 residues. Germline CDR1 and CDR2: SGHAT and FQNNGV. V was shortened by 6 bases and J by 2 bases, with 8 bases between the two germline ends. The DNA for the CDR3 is TGTGCCAGCAGTGACGGAGCCTACGAGCAGTACTTC. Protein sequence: CASSDGAYEQYF.

The CDR3, as DNA: TGTGCCAGCAGTTACTCGAGGACTAGCGGGAGCCAAGAGACCCAGTACTTC. Residues: CASSYSRTSGSQETQYF. The chain links TRBV6-2 or TRBV6-3 to TRBJ2-5; 13 bases match TRBD2. From germline, CDR1 is MNHEY and CDR2 SVGEGT. The CDR3 length is 17 residues. Trimming cost V 0 bases and J 1 base; bases outside gene matches: 2.